A selection of T cell receptor beta chains follows, all from one sample in a study of blood T cell repertoires in COVID-19. Sequencing used immunoSEQ multiplex PCR; TCRdb keeps in-frame clones, though not all of them. The data show 150,000 or so clones, 80% to 90% seen once. Material: peripheral blood. Every receptor here comes from a woman aged 80 or over with acute or convalescent COVID-19. CDR3s include the opening cysteine and the closing phenylalanine or tryptophan. D genes are given only for firm matches. Expanded clones get a size class; other rows say once, few or many, or leave the size out.

d_call clone_size j_call cdr3_length v_call cdr3_aa cdr3_nt
TRBD1 . TRBJ1-2 14 TRBV19 CASSRDRGLSGYTF TGTGCCAGTAGTCGGGACAGGGGGTTAAGCGGCTACACCTTC
. . TRBJ1-5 13 TRBV2 CASLAGRGQPQHF TGTGCCAGCCTAGCGGGGAGAGGTCAGCCCCAGCATTTT
TRBD1 . TRBJ2-1 15 TRBV18 CASSPPSSGGNEQFF TGTGCCAGCTCACCACCGAGTTCAGGGGGCAATGAGCAGTTCTTC
. . TRBJ1-2 14 TRBV6-6 CASSRGGGLYGYTF TGTGCCAGCAGTAGGGGCGGGGGTTTATATGGCTACACCTTC
. once TRBJ2-2 14 TRBV14 CASSQGGLNGELFF TGTGCCAGCAGCCAAGGAGGGTTGAACGGGGAGCTGTTTTTT
TRBD2 . TRBJ2-1 18 TRBV3-1/TRBV3-2 CASSQRTSGRAGYNEQFF TGTGCCAGCAGCCAACGGACTAGCGGGAGGGCCGGTTACAATGAGCAGTTCTTC
TRBD1 . TRBJ1-6 13 TRBV29-1 CSVGDRVYSPLHF TGCAGCGTCGGAGACAGGGTCTATTCACCCCTCCACTTT
. . TRBJ1-1 14 TRBV12-5 CASGLSRGITEAFF TGTGCTAGTGGTTTGAGTCGAGGGATCACTGAAGCTTTCTTT
. . TRBJ2-5 14 TRBV7-8 CASSFMSNQETQYF TGTGCCAGCAGCTTCATGAGCAACCAAGAGACCCAGTACTTC
TRBD1 . TRBJ1-1 15 TRBV13 CASSLRTGASMMAFF TGTGCCAGCAGCTTAAGGACAGGGGCGTCGATGATGGCTTTCTTT
. . TRBJ1-1 16 TRBV19 CASSGILGALNTEAFF TGTGCCAGTAGTGGAATTTTGGGCGCATTGAACACTGAAGCTTTCTTT
. . TRBJ2-3 16 TRBV5-1 CASSFGGLLPNPAQYF TGCGCCAGCAGCTTTGGGGGACTCCTGCCCAATCCGGCGCAGTATTTT
. . TRBJ2-5 13 TRBV10-1 CASSEKPGETQYF TGCGCCAGCAGTGAGAAACCGGGAGAGACCCAGTACTTC
. few TRBJ1-6 13 TRBV5-5 CASSFQGSRSLHF TGTGCCAGCAGCTTTCAGGGAAGTCGATCCCTCCACTTT
. . TRBJ2-7 14 TRBV6-2/TRBV6-3 CASSYGTRSYEQYF TGTGCCAGCAGTTATGGGACAAGAAGCTACGAGCAGTACTTC
. . TRBJ1-4 15 TRBV16 CASSQFGGTNEKLFF TGTGCCAGCAGCCAATTTGGGGGGACTAATGAAAAACTGTTTTTT
TRBD1 . TRBJ1-1 15 TRBV29-1 CSVYGGQGIGTEAFF TGCAGCGTTTATGGGGGACAGGGTATTGGCACTGAAGCTTTCTTT
. . TRBJ1-4 16 TRBV18 CASSPSQASTNEKLFF TGTGCCAGCTCACCTTCGCAGGCATCAACTAATGAAAAACTGTTTTTT
. . TRBJ1-4 15 TRBV11-2 CASSPREGWLEKLFF TGTGCCAGCAGCCCCCGGGAGGGATGGTTGGAAAAACTGTTTTTT
TRBD1 . TRBJ1-4 16 TRBV15 CATSRAPGQRNEKLFF TGTGCCACCAGCAGAGCTCCGGGACAGCGTAATGAAAAACTGTTTTTT
TRBD2 . TRBJ2-1 18 TRBV5-1 CASSSVRIAGGPYNEQFF TGCGCCAGCAGCTCCGTTCGGATAGCGGGAGGGCCATACAATGAGCAGTTCTTC
. . TRBJ1-1 12 TRBV15 CATSRDRVVVFF TGTGCCACCAGCAGAGATCGAGTGGTAGTTTTCTTT
TRBD1 . TRBJ1-1 14 TRBV10-3 CAISAGTGDTEAFF TGTGCCATCAGTGCGGGGACAGGGGACACTGAAGCTTTCTTT
TRBD1 few TRBJ1-4 13 TRBV10-3 CAISEGGGEKLFF TGTGCCATCAGTGAAGGGGGCGGTGAAAAACTGTTTTTT
. . TRBJ1-2 13 TRBV6-1 CASSDALRYGYTF TGTGCCAGCAGTGATGCTTTGCGCTATGGCTACACCTTC
TRBD2 . TRBJ2-6 18 TRBV5-1 CASSLWGGKFSGANVLTF TGCGCCAGCAGCTTGTGGGGAGGGAAGTTTTCTGGGGCCAACGTCCTGACTTTC